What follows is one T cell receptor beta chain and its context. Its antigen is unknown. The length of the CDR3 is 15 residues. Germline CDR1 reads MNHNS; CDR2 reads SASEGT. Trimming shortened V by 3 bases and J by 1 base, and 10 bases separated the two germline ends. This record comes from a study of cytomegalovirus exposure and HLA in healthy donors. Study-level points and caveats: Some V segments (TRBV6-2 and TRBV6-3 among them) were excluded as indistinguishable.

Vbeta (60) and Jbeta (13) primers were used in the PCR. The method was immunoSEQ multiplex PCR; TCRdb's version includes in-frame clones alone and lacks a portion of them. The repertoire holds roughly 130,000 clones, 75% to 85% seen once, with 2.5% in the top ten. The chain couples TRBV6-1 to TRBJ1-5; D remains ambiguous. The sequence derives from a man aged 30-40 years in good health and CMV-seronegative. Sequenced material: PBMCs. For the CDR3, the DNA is TGTGCCAGCAGTGAGGAGGGCTTGAGCAATCAGCCCCAGCATTTT. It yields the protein CASSEEGLSNQPQHF.